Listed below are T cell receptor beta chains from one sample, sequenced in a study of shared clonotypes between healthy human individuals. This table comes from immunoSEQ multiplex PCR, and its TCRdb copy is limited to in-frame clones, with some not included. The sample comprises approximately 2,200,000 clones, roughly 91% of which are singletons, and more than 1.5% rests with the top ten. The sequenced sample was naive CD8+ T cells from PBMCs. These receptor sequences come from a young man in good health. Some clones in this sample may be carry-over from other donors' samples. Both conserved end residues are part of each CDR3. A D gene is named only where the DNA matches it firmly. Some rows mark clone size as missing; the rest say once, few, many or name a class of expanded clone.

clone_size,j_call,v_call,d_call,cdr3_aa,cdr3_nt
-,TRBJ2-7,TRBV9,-,CASSEGVGTDSYEQYF,TGTGCCAGCAGCGAGGGTGTGGGGACGGACTCCTACGAGCAGTACTTC
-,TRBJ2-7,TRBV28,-,CASSWGSPYEQYF,TGTGCCAGCTCCTGGGGTAGCCCCTACGAGCAGTACTTC
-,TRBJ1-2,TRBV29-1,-,CSVEDLTDSYTF,TGCAGCGTTGAAGATTTGACAGACAGCTACACCTTC
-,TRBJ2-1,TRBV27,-,CASGWTATYNEQFF,TGTGCCAGCGGCTGGACCGCCACCTACAATGAGCAGTTCTTC
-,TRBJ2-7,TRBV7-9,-,CASGVSRNSYEQYF,TGTGCCAGCGGTGTTAGCAGAAACTCCTACGAGCAGTACTTC
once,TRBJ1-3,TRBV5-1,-,CASYSGNTIYF,TGCGCCAGCTACTCCGGAAACACCATATATTTT
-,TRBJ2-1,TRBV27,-,CASSFTLFPYNEQFF,TGTGCCAGCAGTTTCACTCTCTTCCCCTACAATGAGCAGTTCTTC
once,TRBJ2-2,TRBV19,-,CASSDRARDTGELFF,TGTGCCAGTAGTGATAGGGCCCGGGACACCGGGGAGCTGTTTTTT
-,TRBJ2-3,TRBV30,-,CAWSVGTTPTDTQYF,TGTGCCTGGAGTGTTGGGACGACACCGACCGATACGCAGTATTTT
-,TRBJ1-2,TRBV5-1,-,CASSLGQENGYTF,TGCGCCAGCAGCTTGGGACAGGAGAATGGCTACACCTTC
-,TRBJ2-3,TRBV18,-,CASSRGRASTDTQYF,TGTGCCAGCTCAAGGGGGAGGGCCTCGACAGATACGCAGTATTTT
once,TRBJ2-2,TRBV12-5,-,CASGFSTTGELFF,TGTGCTAGTGGTTTTTCCACCACCGGGGAGCTGTTTTTT
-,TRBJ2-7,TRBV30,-,CAWSVLGGRVDEQYF,TGTGCCTGGAGTGTACTAGGAGGAAGGGTTGACGAGCAGTACTTC
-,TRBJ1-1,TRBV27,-,CASSWAGQLTEAFF,TGTGCCAGCAGTTGGGCCGGTCAACTCACTGAAGCTTTCTTT
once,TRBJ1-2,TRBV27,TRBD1,CASSLDAVGTGDYGYTF,TGTGCCAGCAGTTTAGATGCCGTGGGGACAGGGGACTATGGCTACACCTTC
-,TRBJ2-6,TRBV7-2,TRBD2,CASKELAGVGANVLTF,TGTGCCAGCAAAGAACTAGCGGGAGTTGGGGCCAACGTCCTGACTTTC
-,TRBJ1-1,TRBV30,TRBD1,CAWSNRPQGQRNTEAFF,TGTGCCTGGAGTAACCGCCCCCAGGGACAGAGGAACACTGAAGCTTTCTTT
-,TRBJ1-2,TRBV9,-,CASSPRQDPNYGYTF,TGTGCCAGCAGCCCCCGACAGGACCCTAACTATGGCTACACCTTC
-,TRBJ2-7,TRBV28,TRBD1,CASSSYRQGALYEQYF,TGTGCCAGCAGTTCCTACAGACAGGGTGCCCTATACGAGCAGTACTTC
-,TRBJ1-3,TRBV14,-,CASSQDSHTIGNTIYF,TGTGCCAGCAGCCAAGACAGCCACACTATCGGAAACACCATATATTTT
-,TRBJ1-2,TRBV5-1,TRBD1,CASSLAQQGGYGYTF,TGCGCCAGCAGCTTGGCCCAGCAGGGGGGCTATGGCTACACCTTC
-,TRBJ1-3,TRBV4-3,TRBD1,CASSQDSGGPNTIYF,TGCGCCAGCAGCCAAGATTCAGGGGGCCCAAACACCATATATTTT
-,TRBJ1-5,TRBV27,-,CASTTNWGSNQPQHF,TGTGCCAGCACCACGAATTGGGGATCTAATCAGCCCCAGCATTTT
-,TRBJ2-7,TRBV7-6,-,CASSDHRVSGEQYF,TGTGCCAGCAGCGACCACAGGGTTTCGGGGGAGCAGTACTTC
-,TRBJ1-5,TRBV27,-,CASSFGASNQPQHF,TGTGCCAGCAGTTTCGGGGCGAGCAATCAGCCCCAGCATTTT
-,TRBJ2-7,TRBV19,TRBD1,CASRQGAAYEQYF,TGTGCCAGTAGACAGGGGGCTGCCTACGAGCAGTACTTC
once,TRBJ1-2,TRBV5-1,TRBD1,CASSLAQGDGYTF,TGCGCCAGCAGCTTGGCGCAGGGGGATGGCTACACCTTC
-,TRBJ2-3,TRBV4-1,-,CASSQESQRQVTDTQYF,TGCGCCAGCAGCCAAGAGAGCCAGCGTCAGGTCACAGATACGCAGTATTTT
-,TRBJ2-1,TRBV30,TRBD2,CACDLLAGGPVEQFF,TGTGCCTGCGACTTACTAGCGGGAGGGCCAGTTGAGCAGTTCTTC
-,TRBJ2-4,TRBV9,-,CASSSVVSPKNIQYF,TGTGCCAGCAGCTCCGTCGTTAGTCCCAAAAACATTCAGTACTTC
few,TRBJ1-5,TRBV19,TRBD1,CASSIRDRNQPQHF,TGTGCCAGTAGTATCCGGGACAGGAATCAGCCCCAGCATTTT
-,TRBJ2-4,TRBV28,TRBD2,CASSSLAAKNIQYF,TGTGCCAGCAGCTCACTAGCGGCAAAAAACATTCAGTACTTC
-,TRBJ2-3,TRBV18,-,CASSPRRADSTDTQYF,TGTGCCAGCTCACCGAGGCGCGCGGATAGCACAGATACGCAGTATTTT
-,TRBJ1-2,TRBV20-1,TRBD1,CSAPGQDYTF,TGCAGTGCACCGGGACAGGACTACACCTTC
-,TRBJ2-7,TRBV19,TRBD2,CASSLTSGISYEQYF,TGTGCCAGTAGTCTTACTAGCGGGATCTCCTACGAGCAGTACTTC
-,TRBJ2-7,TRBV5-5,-,CASSRRVGEQYF,TGTGCCAGCAGTCGAAGGGTTGGCGAGCAGTACTTC
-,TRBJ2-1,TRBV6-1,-,CASSEAGAGRPYNEQFF,TGTGCCAGCAGTGAAGCTGGGGCGGGGCGCCCCTACAATGAGCAGTTCTTC
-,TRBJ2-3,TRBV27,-,CASSLLPIGRLTDTQYF,TGTGCCAGCAGTCTCCTACCAATAGGTAGACTCACAGATACGCAGTATTTT
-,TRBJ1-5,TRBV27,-,CASSSIGDYSNQPQHF,TGTGCCAGCAGCTCAATCGGAGATTATAGCAATCAGCCCCAGCATTTT
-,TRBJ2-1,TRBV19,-,CASSAPRFRAYNEQFF,TGTGCCAGTAGTGCACCCCGGTTCCGGGCCTACAATGAGCAGTTCTTC
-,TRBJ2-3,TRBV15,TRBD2,CASGRERRTDTQYF,TGTGCCAGCGGGAGGGAGAGGCGCACAGATACGCAGTATTTT
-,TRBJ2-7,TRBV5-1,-,CASSGSGLYEQYF,TGCGCCAGCAGCGGAAGCGGCCTCTACGAGCAGTACTTC
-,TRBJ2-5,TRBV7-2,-,CASTPPYRETQYF,TGTGCCAGCACCCCCCCTTATAGAGAGACCCAGTACTTC
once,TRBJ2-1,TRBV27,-,CASSFGGLDEQFF,TGTGCCAGCAGTTTCGGGGGCCTGGATGAGCAGTTCTTC
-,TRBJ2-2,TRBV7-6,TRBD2,CASSFSGRGTGELFF,TGTGCCAGCAGCTTTAGCGGGAGAGGGACCGGGGAGCTGTTTTTT
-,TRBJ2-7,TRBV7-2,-,CASSPAEGAYEQYF,TGTGCCAGCAGCCCCGCCGAGGGAGCCTACGAGCAGTACTTC
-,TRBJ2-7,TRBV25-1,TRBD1,CATGTGGYEQYF,TGTGCCACCGGGACAGGGGGCTACGAGCAGTACTTC
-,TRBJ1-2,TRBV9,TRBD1,CASSASSGTGGLRNGYTF,TGTGCCAGCAGCGCATCCTCCGGGACAGGGGGTTTGAGGAATGGCTACACCTTC
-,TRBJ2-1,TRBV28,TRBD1,CASRGQGGYNEQFF,TGTGCCAGCAGAGGACAGGGAGGCTACAATGAGCAGTTCTTC